Sequencing of this T cell receptor (beta chain) was carried out in a study of blood T cell repertoires in COVID-19. Study-level information: Nucleic acid was either cDNA or gDNA, and it came from T cells, B-cell-depleted T cells, or PBMCs.

Trimming took off 6 bases at V and 0 bases at J, with 9 bases between the two ends. Looked up from germline, CDR1 is MNHEY and CDR2 is SVGAGI. This CDR3 is 15 amino acids long. Clones were read by immunoSEQ multiplex PCR, and TCRdb kept only the in-frame ones, dropping some. The sample includes roughly 260,000 clones, about nine tenths of them seen just once. The chain carries TRBV6-5 and TRBJ1-6; D remains unclear. The sequencing input was peripheral blood. The TCR originated in a woman aged 40 to 49 with acute or convalescent COVID-19. Here the CDR3 DNA reads TGTGCCAGCAGCCGAGTAAGCTCCTATAATTCACCCCTCCACTTT. This sequence encodes CASSRVSSYNSPLHF.